The 29 T cell receptor beta chains below come from one sample, sequenced in a study of blood T cell repertoires in COVID-19. Clones were sequenced by immunoSEQ multiplex PCR, and TCRdb holds only the in-frame ones, with some missing. Of about 240,000 clones detected, approximately 87% appear once; the ten largest clones hold around 6.5%. The material sequenced was peripheral blood. Receptors were obtained from a man aged 60-69 years with acute or convalescent COVID-19.

The CDR3 spells CASSQGVNTEAFF. Written as DNA, the CDR3 is TGTGCCAGCAGTCAGGGGGTGAACACTGAAGCTTTCTTT. The gene calls are TRBV3-1 (or the pseudogene TRBV3-2) and TRBJ1-1; 7 nucleotides agree with TRBD1. Looked up from germline, CDR1 is LGHDT and CDR2 is YNNKEL (reference sequence). The CDR3 loop spans 13 amino acids. The J segment lost 0 bases and the V segment lost 6 bases, leaving 1 base of the junction unmatched.

The V gene is TRBV6-6, the J gene TRBJ1-6; a possible D gene is TRBD1 (5 bases). V lost 5 bases, J lost 6 bases, and 20 bases lay in between. CDR1 and CDR2 from the germline V gene are MNHNY and SVGAGI (reference sequence). The CDR3 contains 17 residues. Written as DNA, the CDR3 is TGTGCCAGCAGTCCGAGCGGAGGGGAAACTTTTAATTCACCCCTCCACTTT. As protein: CASSPSGGETFNSPLHF.

This clone occurred once. V gene TRBV11-2 combines with J gene TRBJ2-5; 7 bases map to TRBD2. The CDR3 has 15 amino acids. Germline trimming cut 0 bases from V and 4 bases from J; bases unmatched to any gene: 5. Germline CDR1 reads SGHAT; CDR2 reads FQNNGV. CDR3 amino acids: CASSLDGLAGETQYF. The CDR3 nucleotides are TGTGCCAGCAGCTTAGATGGGTTAGCGGGAGAGACCCAGTACTTC. Combining the CDR3 with reference TRBV11-2 and TRBJ2-5 gives the whole variable domain EAGVAQSPRYKIIEKRQSVAFWCNPISGHATLYWYQQILGQGPKLLIQFQNNGVVDDSQLPKDRFSAERLKGVDSTLKIQPAKLEDSAVYLCASSLDGLAGETQYFGPGTRLLVL.

V is TRBV4-1 and J is TRBJ1-4; D is perhaps TRBD1 (6 bases). Germline lookup yields CDR1 MGHRA and CDR2 YSYEKL. CDR3 size: 16 residues. Trimming removed 0 bases from V and 8 bases from J, with 16 bases in between. The CDR3 DNA reads as TGCGCCAGCAGCCAAGATCGGACTGGGACACCCGAAAAACTGTTTTTT. Its protein product is CASSQDRTGTPEKLFF.

The chain joins TRBV6-5 to TRBJ2-5; TRBD1 is a possible D gene (6 bases). This CDR3 has 13 residues. Trimming removed 6 bases from V and 5 bases from J, with 13 bases in between. Looked up from germline, CDR1 is MNHEY and CDR2 is SVGAGI. The CDR3 DNA sequence: TGTGCCAGCAGCATTAACCAGGGGGAGACCCAGTACTTC. Amino acid sequence: CASSINQGETQYF.

The chain is built from TRBV30 and TRBJ1-1; possible D gene TRBD1, 5 bases. The CDR3 totals 12 residues. Germline V gene data show CDR1 as GTSNPN and CDR2 as SVGIG (reference sequence). Trimming shortened V by 4 bases and J by 1 base, and 7 bases separated the two germline ends. This CDR3 is CAWIDRNTEAFF. The CDR3 nucleotides read TGTGCCTGGATTGACAGGAACACTGAAGCTTTCTTT. Full variable domain (remainder filled in from reference TRBV30 and TRBJ1-1): SQTIHQWPATLVQPVGSPLSLECTVEGTSNPNLYWYRQAAGRGLQLLFYSVGIGQISSEVPQNLSASRPQDRQFILSSKKLLLSDSGFYLCAWIDRNTEAFFGQGTRLTVV.

The chain employs TRBV18 and TRBJ2-7, with TRBD1 as a possible D gene (6 bases). Trimming took 6 bases from V and 4 from J, leaving 19 bases between them. This CDR3 spans 15 amino acids. CDR1 is KGHSH and CDR2 is LQKENI in the germline V gene. The CDR3 sequence is CASSVRTAQPYEQYF. CDR3 nucleotides: TGTGCCAGCTCGGTACGGACAGCTCAACCTTACGAGCAGTACTTC.

This sequence joins TRBV6-5 and TRBJ2-1, with 7 bases that match TRBD2. CDR3 length equals 16 residues. Germline V gene data show CDR1 as MNHEY and CDR2 as SVGAGI. J was trimmed by 0 bases and V by 1 base; bases with no gene match: 3. The CDR3 coding sequence is TGTGCCAGCAGTTACTGGGGAGGGCGCTCCTACAATGAGCAGTTCTTC. Encoded protein: CASSYWGGRSYNEQFF.

The J gene is TRBJ2-1, the V gene TRBV6-1, with 11 bases lining up with TRBD2. The ends lost 1 base at V and 4 bases at J; junction bases unmatched: 3. From germline, CDR1 is MNHNS and CDR2 SASEGT. The CDR3 extends over 16 amino acids. The chain's CDR3 is CASSEVRLAGYNEQFF. The CDR3 nucleotides read TGTGCCAGCAGTGAAGTAAGACTAGCGGGATACAATGAGCAGTTCTTC.

This chain connects TRBV12-5 to TRBJ1-1, with a possible D match to TRBD1 (5 bases). This CDR3 is 15 amino acids long. Trimming shortened V by 5 bases and J by 6 bases, and 19 bases separated the two germline ends. Germline-derived CDR1 and CDR2 are LGHNT and FRNRAP. CDR3 loop: CASGPPGGGNPEAFF. As DNA, the CDR3 is TGTGCTAGTGGTCCACCGGGGGGAGGGAATCCTGAAGCTTTCTTT.

V usage is TRBV4-3 and J usage is TRBJ2-1, with a tentative D call TRBD2 (6 bases). CDR3 size: 18 residues. CDR1 is LGHNA and CDR2 is YSLEER in the germline V gene. V lost 1 base, J lost 3 bases, and 19 bases lay in between. The CDR3 sequence: CASSQVGRRGTFYNEQFF. The DNA for the CDR3 is TGCGCCAGCAGCCAAGTGGGACGGCGGGGCACCTTCTACAATGAGCAGTTCTTC.

The rearrangement uses TRBV4-1 and TRBJ2-1, with a possible D match to TRBD2 (6 bases). Germline V gene sequence: CDR1 MGHRA, CDR2 YSYEKL. CDR3 length equals 14 residues. V lost 1 base and J 9 bases, leaving 13 bases between the germline ends. The CDR3 loop reads CASSQVVADTEQFF. The CDR3 nucleotides are TGCGCCAGCAGCCAAGTTGTAGCGGACACTGAGCAGTTCTTC.

This chain links TRBV27 with TRBJ2-2, with 9 positions matching TRBD1. Germline values: CDR1 MNHEY, CDR2 SMNVEV (reference sequence). The V gene end was trimmed by 3 bases and the J gene end by 4 bases; junction bases not matched to a gene: 6. The CDR3 is 16 amino acids. The CDR3 region is CASSLVPGQGTGELFF. The DNA of the CDR3 is TGTGCCAGCAGTTTGGTACCGGGACAGGGCACCGGGGAGCTGTTTTTT.

The chain carries TRBV3-1 (or the pseudogene TRBV3-2) and TRBJ1-2; D unresolved. V was pared by 0 bases and J by 8 bases, with 13 bases between. Germline V CDR1 and CDR2: LGHDT, YNNKEL (reference sequence). This CDR3 contains 14 residues. The CDR3 spells CASSQDQRAEGYTF. The CDR3 DNA reads as TGTGCCAGCAGCCAAGATCAGCGGGCGGAAGGCTACACCTTC.

The V and J genes are TRBV7-3 and TRBJ2-7, with a weak D call TRBD2 (6 bases). V dropped 1 base and J dropped 6 bases, with 10 bases sitting between them. The CDR3 runs to 13 residues. The V gene's germline CDR1 is SGHTA and CDR2 FQGTGA. Here the CDR3 DNA reads TGTGCCAGCAGCTTAAGCCTGGGGGGCGAGCAGTACTTC. Translating it yields CASSLSLGGEQYF.

This chain joins TRBV4-3 and TRBJ2-3, with 8 bases lining up with TRBD1. This CDR3 is built from 14 residues. Germline CDR1 and CDR2: LGHNA and YSLEER. Trimming took 6 bases from V and 1 from J; bases not matched to a gene: 3. As DNA, the CDR3 is TGCGCCAGCAGACAGGGGGTCGGCACAGATACGCAGTATTTT. This codes for CASRQGVGTDTQYF.

The chain uses TRBV30 and TRBJ1-1, with D maybe TRBD1 (5 bases). Trimming left V 2 bases short and J 1 base short, with 11 bases between. The CDR3 has 14 amino acids. Germline CDR1 reads GTSNPN; CDR2 reads SVGIG (reference sequence). The chain's CDR3 is CAWSTLGGNTEAFF. The CDR3 DNA reads as TGTGCCTGGAGTACGCTCGGGGGGAACACTGAAGCTTTCTTT.

This clone has only one observation. The chain is built from TRBV7-9 and TRBJ2-3; D unclear. The CDR3 sequence is 15 residues long. Trimming removed 0 bases from V and 0 bases from J, with 7 bases in between. CDR1 is SEHNR, CDR2 FQNEAQ, per germline (reference sequence). CDR3 protein: CASSLAKTSTDTQYF. The CDR3 DNA is TGTGCCAGCAGCTTAGCGAAGACTAGCACAGATACGCAGTATTTT.

This chain uses TRBV27 with TRBJ2-5; 11 bases map to TRBD2. Germline trimming cut 5 bases from V and 2 bases from J; bases unmatched to any gene: 7. This CDR3 has 16 residues. The germline V gene encodes CDR1 MNHEY and CDR2 SMNVEV (reference sequence). This CDR3 reads CASSPRLAGWQETQYF. In DNA, the CDR3 is TGTGCCAGCAGTCCAAGACTAGCGGGATGGCAAGAGACCCAGTACTTC.

V is TRBV30 and J is TRBJ2-2; no clear D gene. The CDR3 spans 13 residues. From germline, CDR1 is GTSNPN and CDR2 SVGIG (reference sequence). The V and J ends lost 0 bases and 7 bases respectively, with 9 bases between them. DNA of the CDR3: TGTGCCTGGAGTGTACTGTCAAACGGGGAGCTGTTTTTT. The encoded protein is CAWSVLSNGELFF.

The rearrangement joins TRBV3-1 (or the pseudogene TRBV3-2) to TRBJ1-1, with D possibly being TRBD1 (5 bases). V was clipped by 2 bases and J by 3 bases, with 10 bases between them. CDR3 length: 14 residues. Germline assignment: CDR1 LGHDT and CDR2 YNNKEL (reference sequence). DNA of the CDR3: TGTGCCAGCAGCCAACTGACAGAGTACACTGAAGCTTTCTTT. Encoded protein: CASSQLTEYTEAFF.

V usage is TRBV7-3 and J usage is TRBJ2-5; a weak D match, TRBD1 (6 bases). CDR1 is SGHTA, CDR2 FQGTGA, per germline. The CDR3 covers 15 residues. Deletions cut 4 bases from V and 5 bases from J, with 17 bases between. The CDR3 protein is CASSSNRDIGETQYF. CDR3 DNA: TGTGCCAGCAGCTCAAACCGGGACATAGGGGAGACCCAGTACTTC.

The chain joins TRBV3-1 (or the pseudogene TRBV3-2) to TRBJ1-2, with 10 bases fitting TRBD1. This CDR3 is 15 amino acids long. V was pared by 4 bases and J by 3 bases, with 5 bases of the junction left unmatched. Germline V lookup: CDR1 LGHDT, CDR2 YNNKEL (reference sequence). CDR3 region: CASSLTGTGDYGYTF. DNA for the CDR3: TGTGCCAGCAGCCTAACCGGGACAGGGGACTATGGCTACACCTTC.

This chain joins TRBV4-3 and TRBJ2-2; possible D gene TRBD1, 6 bases. The germline V gene has CDR1 LGHNA and CDR2 YSLEER. The CDR3 covers 16 residues. The V end was cut by 1 base, the J end by 0 bases, with 9 bases between. This CDR3 is CASSQVQGTNTGELFF. As DNA, the CDR3 is TGCGCCAGCAGCCAAGTTCAGGGGACGAACACCGGGGAGCTGTTTTTT.

This chain uses TRBV28 with TRBJ1-4; D may be TRBD1 (6 bases). Trimming removed 5 bases at V and 8 bases at J, with 15 bases between. The CDR3 extends over 14 amino acids. Germline V CDR1 and CDR2: MDHEN, SYDVKM. CDR3 sequence: CASSPPGGMEKLFF. In nucleotides, the CDR3 is TGTGCCAGCAGTCCTCCGGGGGGCATGGAAAAACTGTTTTTT.

The genes are TRBV27 and TRBJ1-4, with D possibly TRBD1 on 6 matching bases. The CDR3 sequence is 14 residues long. The V end was cut by 5 bases, the J end by 7 bases, with 14 bases between. Germline V lookup: CDR1 MNHEY, CDR2 SMNVEV (reference sequence). The CDR3 DNA sequence: TGTGCCAGCAGTCAACAGGGTTTGCGTGAAAAACTGTTTTTT. Protein: CASSQQGLREKLFF.

V is TRBV5-1 and J is TRBJ1-4, with TRBD1 identical over 9 bases. The germline V gene encodes CDR1 SGHRS and CDR2 YFSETQ. The trim removed 1 base at V and 6 bases at J, leaving 4 bases unmatched. CDR3 size: 15 residues. CDR3 sequence: CASSLLQGADEKLFF. CDR3 nucleotide sequence: TGCGCCAGCAGCTTGTTACAGGGGGCCGATGAAAAACTGTTTTTT.

The rearrangement uses TRBV9 and TRBJ2-6; TRBD2 is a possible D gene (5 bases). The germline gives CDR1 SGDLS, CDR2 YYNGEE. Between the trimmed V and J ends, which lost 4 bases and 3 bases, there was a span of 17 bases. The CDR3 contains 17 residues. The CDR3 is CASSLGDEGGGANVLTF. The CDR3 DNA reads as TGTGCCAGCAGCCTCGGAGATGAGGGTGGTGGGGCCAACGTCCTGACTTTC.

The genes are TRBV7-2 and TRBJ2-7, with TRBD2 matching over 8 bases. Germline-derived CDR1 and CDR2 are SGHTA and FQGNSA. This CDR3 has 16 amino acids. V was clipped by 5 bases and J by 2 bases; unmatched bases: 11. CDR3 sequence: CASSGQTSVNPYEQYF. Written as DNA, the CDR3 is TGTGCCAGCAGCGGCCAGACTAGCGTAAACCCCTACGAGCAGTACTTC.